This passage covers 4 T cell receptor beta chains from one sample sequenced in a study of technical replicates of blood from a few donors listed by TCRdb under 2017. Library construction relied on the immunoSEQ multiplex PCR assay. The table was pulled from immuneACCESS by TCRdb, which kept in-frame rearrangements only. Such tables lose some clones; where checked, under half of the loss comes from unresolved V genes, and the rest has no known cause. This sample holds roughly 79,000 clones; 75% to 90% were observed only once. The top ten constitute roughly 3.9% of the sample. The sequenced material came from PBMCs. All receptors come from a human donor in good health. Some clones in this sample may be carry-over from other donors' samples.

The chain recombines TRBV5-5 with TRBJ1-4, with D maybe TRBD1 (6 bases). Germline V gives CDR1 SGHKS, CDR2 YYEKEE (reference sequence). V lost 6 bases and J 5 bases, leaving 14 bases between the germline ends. CDR3 size: 14 residues. The CDR3 loop is CASTSRDKNEKLFF. The CDR3 nucleotides read TGTGCCAGCACCTCAAGGGACAAGAATGAAAAACTGTTTTTT.

The chain joins TRBV5-1 to TRBJ2-7; 9 bases are shared with TRBD1. V shed 0 bases, J shed 6 bases, and the junction held 4 bases outside the gene matches. The germline V gene has CDR1 SGHRS and CDR2 YFSETQ. This CDR3 has 14 residues. The CDR3 sequence is CASSLAGQGGEQYF. CDR3 nucleotides: TGCGCCAGCAGCTTGGCGGGACAGGGTGGCGAGCAGTACTTC.

The chain links TRBV27 to TRBJ2-7; tentatively, D is TRBD1 (6 bases). V lost 4 bases and J lost 4, with 17 bases in between. From germline, CDR1 is MNHEY and CDR2 SMNVEV (reference sequence). This CDR3 contains 15 residues. DNA for the CDR3: TGTGCCAGCAGTTCATTACAGGGAAGTAGGTACGAGCAGTACTTC. It codes for CASSSLQGSRYEQYF.

The chain recombines TRBV6-5 with TRBJ2-7; no definite D call. The CDR3 totals 14 residues. V lost 5 bases and J lost 0, with 11 bases in between. Per the germline V gene, CDR1 is MNHEY and CDR2 is SVGAGI. The CDR3 reads CASSPPESSYEQYF. CDR3 sequence (DNA): TGTGCCAGCAGTCCCCCGGAGAGCTCCTACGAGCAGTACTTC.